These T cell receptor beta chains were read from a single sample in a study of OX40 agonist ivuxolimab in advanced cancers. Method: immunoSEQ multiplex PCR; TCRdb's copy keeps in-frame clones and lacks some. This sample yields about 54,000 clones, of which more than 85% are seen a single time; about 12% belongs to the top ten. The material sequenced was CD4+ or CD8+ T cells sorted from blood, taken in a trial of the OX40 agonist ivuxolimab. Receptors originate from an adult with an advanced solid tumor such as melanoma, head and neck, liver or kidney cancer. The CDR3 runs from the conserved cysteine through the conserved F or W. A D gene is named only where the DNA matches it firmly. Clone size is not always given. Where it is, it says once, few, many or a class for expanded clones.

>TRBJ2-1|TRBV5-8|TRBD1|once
CASSLQGDSYNEQFF
TGTGCCAGCAGCCTCCAGGGGGACTCCTACAATGAGCAGTTCTTC
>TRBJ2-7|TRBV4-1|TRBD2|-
CASSPRETTSYEQYF
TGCGCCAGCAGCCCGCGGGAGACCACCTCCTACGAGCAGTACTTC
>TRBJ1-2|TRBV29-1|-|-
CSAMPGLPINYGYTF
TGCAGCGCGATGCCGGGACTACCAATTAACTATGGCTACACCTTC
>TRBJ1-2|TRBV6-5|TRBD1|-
CASSYRAGGGGYTF
TGTGCCAGCAGTTACCGGGCAGGGGGAGGTGGCTACACCTTC
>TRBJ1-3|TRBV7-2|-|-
CASGGGGNTIYF
TGTGCCAGTGGGGGGGGTGGAAACACCATATATTTT
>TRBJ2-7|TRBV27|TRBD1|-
CASRSGTGAYEQYF
TGTGCCAGCAGGTCCGGGACAGGGGCCTACGAGCAGTACTTC
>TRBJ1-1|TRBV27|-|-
CAGSFKGNTEAFF
TGTGCCGGCAGTTTCAAGGGGAACACTGAAGCTTTCTTT
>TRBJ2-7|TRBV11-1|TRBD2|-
CASSLGGAGIEQYF
TGTGCCAGCAGCTTAGGAGGAGCGGGGATCGAGCAGTACTTC
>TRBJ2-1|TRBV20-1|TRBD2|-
CSAVAGEQFF
TGCAGTGCTGTAGCGGGTGAGCAGTTCTTC
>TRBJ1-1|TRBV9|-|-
CASTPGGFYPEAFF
TGTGCCAGCACTCCCGGGGGGTTTTACCCTGAAGCTTTCTTT
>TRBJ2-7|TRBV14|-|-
CASSPNGQAADEQYF
TGTGCCAGCAGCCCGAACGGCCAGGCCGCGGACGAGCAGTACTTC
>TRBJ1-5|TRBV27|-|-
CASSRLGGQPQHF
TGTGCCAGCAGTAGGCTCGGGGGTCAGCCCCAGCATTTT
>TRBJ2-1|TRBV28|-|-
CASSLSSAEQFF
TGTGCCAGCAGTTTAAGTTCGGCCGAGCAGTTCTTC
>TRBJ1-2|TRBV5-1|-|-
CASSLTGSAKDGYTF
TGCGCCAGCAGCTTAACAGGGTCCGCGAAGGATGGCTACACCTTC
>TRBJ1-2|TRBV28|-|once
CASSLMARGVYGYTF
TGTGCCAGCAGTTTAATGGCAAGGGGAGTCTATGGCTACACCTTC
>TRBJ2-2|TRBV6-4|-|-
CASSDSAGGGRAGELFF
TGTGCCAGCAGTGACTCCGCAGGGGGCGGGAGAGCCGGGGAGCTGTTTTTT
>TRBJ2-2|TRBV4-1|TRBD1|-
CASSPTGGSSTGELFF
TGCGCCAGCAGCCCTACAGGGGGCTCGAGCACCGGGGAGCTGTTTTTT
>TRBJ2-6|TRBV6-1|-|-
CASKDSGANVLTF
TGTGCCAGCAAAGACAGCGGGGCCAACGTCCTGACTTTC
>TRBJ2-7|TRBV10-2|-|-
CASSEVGSRTYEQYF
TGCGCCAGCAGTGAGGTGGGCAGCCGTACCTACGAGCAGTACTTC
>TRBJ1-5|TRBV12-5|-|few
CASGWGSGRNQPQHF
TGTGCTAGTGGTTGGGGCTCCGGCCGCAATCAGCCCCAGCATTTT
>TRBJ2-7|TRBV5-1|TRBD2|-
CASSDRTSGGVRAYERYF
TGCGCCAGCAGCGATAGGACTAGCGGGGGTGTCAGGGCCTACGAGCGGTACTTC
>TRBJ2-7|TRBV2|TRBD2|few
CASTFSGGPYEQYF
TGTGCCAGCACCTTTAGCGGGGGGCCTTACGAGCAGTACTTC
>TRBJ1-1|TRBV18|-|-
CASSPPGQGANTEAFF
TGTGCCAGCTCACCACCCGGGCAGGGTGCCAACACTGAAGCTTTCTTT
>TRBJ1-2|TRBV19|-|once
CASSPQAGYGYTF
TGTGCCAGTAGTCCCCAAGCAGGCTATGGCTACACCTTC
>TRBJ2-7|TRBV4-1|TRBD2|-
CASSQAGLAGRNEQYF
TGCGCCAGCAGCCAAGCAGGACTAGCGGGCCGTAACGAGCAGTACTTC
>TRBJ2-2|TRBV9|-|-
CASTLGGTMNTGELFF
TGTGCCAGCACCCTAGGGGGGACAATGAACACCGGGGAGCTGTTTTTT
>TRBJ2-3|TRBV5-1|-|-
CASSLGIAGRRTSTDTQYF
TGCGCCAGCAGCTTGGGAATCGCGGGACGGCGAACTAGCACAGATACGCAGTATTTT
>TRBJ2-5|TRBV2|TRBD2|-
CASSGTSGGETQYF
TGTGCCAGCAGCGGGACTAGCGGGGGTGAGACCCAGTACTTC
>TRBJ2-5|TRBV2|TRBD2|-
CASSDRRGGETQYF
TGTGCCAGCAGTGATCGTCGGGGGGGGGAGACCCAGTACTTC
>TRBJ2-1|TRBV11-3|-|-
CASSEGEGAYNEQFF
TGTGCCAGCAGCGAGGGGGAGGGGGCGTACAATGAGCAGTTCTTC
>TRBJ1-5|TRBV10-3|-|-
CASRGRGSNQPQHF
TGTGCCAGCCGGGGCAGGGGAAGCAATCAGCCCCAGCATTTT
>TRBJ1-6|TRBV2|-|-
CASRRGGESPLHF
TGTGCCAGCCGCCGAGGGGGGGAATCACCCCTCCACTTT
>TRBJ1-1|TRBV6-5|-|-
CASSYSGRNTEAFF
TGTGCCAGCAGTTACTCTGGGAGGAACACTGAAGCTTTCTTT
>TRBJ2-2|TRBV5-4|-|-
CASSLQGGYVGELFF
TGTGCCAGCAGCTTGCAGGGGGGGTACGTCGGGGAGCTGTTTTTT
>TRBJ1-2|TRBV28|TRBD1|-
CASSLDTGEAYGYTF
TGTGCCAGCAGTTTAGATACAGGGGAAGCCTATGGCTACACCTTC
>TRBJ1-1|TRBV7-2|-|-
CASSSPRELNTEAFF
TGTGCCAGCAGCTCGCCCCGGGAGTTGAACACTGAAGCTTTCTTT
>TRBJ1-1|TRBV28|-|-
CASGRKGAEAFF
TGTGCCAGCGGGCGAAAGGGGGCTGAAGCTTTCTTT
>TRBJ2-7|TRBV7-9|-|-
CASSDQGNEQYF
TGTGCCAGCAGCGACCAGGGAAACGAGCAGTACTTC
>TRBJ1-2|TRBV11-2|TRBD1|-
CASSLGTAPNYGYTF
TGTGCCAGCAGCCTTGGGACAGCCCCTAACTATGGCTACACCTTC
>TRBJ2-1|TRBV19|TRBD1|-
CASSPGQRNNEQFF
TGTGCCAGTAGTCCGGGACAGAGAAACAATGAGCAGTTCTTC
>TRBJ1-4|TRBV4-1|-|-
CASSQSGQNEKLFF
TGCGCCAGCAGCCAATCAGGACAGAATGAAAAACTGTTTTTT
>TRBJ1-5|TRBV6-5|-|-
CASSFRQDQPQHF
TGTGCCAGCAGTTTCCGACAGGATCAGCCCCAGCATTTT
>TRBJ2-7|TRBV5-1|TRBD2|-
CASSEGLADFSYEQYF
TGCGCCAGCAGCGAGGGACTAGCGGACTTCTCCTACGAGCAGTACTTC
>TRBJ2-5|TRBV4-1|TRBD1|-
CASSRLSGTGAQETQYF
TGCGCCAGCAGCCGACTATCCGGGACAGGGGCTCAAGAGACCCAGTACTTC
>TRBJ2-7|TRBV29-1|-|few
CSVEDTVANEQYF
TGCAGCGTTGAAGATACCGTGGCGAACGAGCAGTACTTC
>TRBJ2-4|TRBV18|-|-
CASSPLAQGSSAFKNIQYF
TGTGCCAGCTCACCTCTAGCACAGGGTTCCTCTGCCTTCAAAAACATTCAGTACTTC
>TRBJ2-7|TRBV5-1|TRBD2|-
CASSSGLAGGYEQYF
TGCGCCAGCAGCTCAGGACTAGCGGGGGGCTACGAGCAGTACTTC
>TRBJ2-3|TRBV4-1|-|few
CASSLRVGGGTDTQYF
TGCGCCAGCAGCCTTAGGGTCGGAGGCGGCACAGATACGCAGTATTTT
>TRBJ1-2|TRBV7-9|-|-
CASSLEVGNYGYTF
TGTGCCAGCAGCTTAGAGGTGGGAAACTATGGCTACACCTTC
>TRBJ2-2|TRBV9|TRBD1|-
CASSPIGTGGTGELFF
TGTGCCAGCAGCCCAATTGGGACAGGGGGCACCGGGGAGCTGTTTTTT
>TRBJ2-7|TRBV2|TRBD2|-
CASSSGTSHEQYF
TGTGCCAGCAGCTCCGGGACTAGCCACGAGCAGTACTTC
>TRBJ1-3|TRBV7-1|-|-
CASSLAWGSGNTIYF
TGTGCCAGCAGCCTAGCGTGGGGGTCTGGAAACACCATATATTTT
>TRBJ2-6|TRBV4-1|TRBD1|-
CASSQRTGLRGANVLTF
TGCGCCAGCAGCCAGCGGACAGGTCTGAGGGGGGCCAACGTCCTGACTTTC
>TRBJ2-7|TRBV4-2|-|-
CASSLAGSGGTYEQYF
TGTGCCAGCAGCTTGGCAGGATCTGGCGGAACCTACGAGCAGTACTTC
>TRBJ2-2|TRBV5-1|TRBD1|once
CASSWGQAGGELFF
TGCGCCAGCAGCTGGGGACAGGCGGGCGGGGAGCTGTTTTTT
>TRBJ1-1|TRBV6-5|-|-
CASSYSQGPNTEAFF
TGTGCCAGCAGTTACTCACAGGGCCCAAACACTGAAGCTTTCTTT
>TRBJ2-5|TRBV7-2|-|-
CASSLVVGGRQKTQYF
TGTGCCAGCAGCTTAGTAGTGGGCGGCAGGCAGAAGACCCAGTACTTC
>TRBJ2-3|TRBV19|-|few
CASVNTRDSFSTDTQYF
TGTGCCAGCGTTAATACCCGTGACAGTTTTAGCACAGATACGCAGTATTTT
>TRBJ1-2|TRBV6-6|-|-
CASSYAYSSGYTF
TGTGCCAGCAGTTACGCTTATTCCAGTGGCTACACCTTC